Below are 21 T cell receptor beta chains sequenced from a single sample in a study of T cell responses to AZD1222 COVID-19 vaccine. Assay: immunoSEQ multiplex PCR; the TCRdb copy retains only in-frame clones and omits some. The table has 100,000 or so clones, 90% to 95% seen once; the top ten hold around 3.2%. The specimen was peripheral blood, collected 28 days after the second AZD1222 dose. These receptors were taken from an adult who received the AZD1222 COVID-19 vaccine.

This clone has more than one count but fewer than ten. J is TRBJ1-2 and V is TRBV3-1 (or the pseudogene TRBV3-2); 8 bases align to TRBD1. This CDR3 has 16 amino acids. With 4 bases clipped from V and 3 bases from J, the junction kept 10 bases outside the gene matches. Germline V gene data show CDR1 as LGHDT and CDR2 as YNNKEL (reference sequence). The DNA for the CDR3 is TGTGCCAGCAGCCCAGCCAGGGGGCGGGAGGACTATGGCTACACCTTC. Protein product: CASSPARGREDYGYTF.

The chain couples TRBV28 to TRBJ1-4; D is undetermined. Trimming stripped 10 bases from V and 4 bases from J, with 13 bases between. Germline CDR1 MDHEN, CDR2 SYDVKM. This CDR3 region has 13 residues. In DNA form, the CDR3 reads TGTGCCATCGCCGTTCGAGTTAATGAAAAACTGTTTTTT. Residues: CAIAVRVNEKLFF.

The rearrangement links TRBV6-1 to TRBJ1-1; 9 bases align to TRBD1. Germline loops: CDR1 MNHNS, CDR2 SASEGT. The J segment lost 3 bases and the V segment lost 3 bases, leaving 17 bases of the junction unmatched. The CDR3 consists of 19 residues. CDR3: CASSEGQGVASQGHTEAFF. The CDR3 bases are TGTGCCAGCAGTGAGGGACAGGGAGTAGCGAGTCAAGGGCACACTGAAGCTTTCTTT.

The V and J genes are TRBV11-3 and TRBJ2-5; a weak D match, TRBD2 (6 bases). The CDR3 loop spans 13 amino acids. Germline CDR1 and CDR2: SGHNT and YENEEA. V lost 8 bases and J lost 7, with 17 bases in between. For the CDR3, the DNA is TGTGCCAGCGGTCACGGAGGGTCGAGGACCCAGTACTTC. This codes for CASGHGGSRTQYF.

The V call is TRBV19, the J call TRBJ1-5; D gene ambiguous. Germline CDR1 LNHDA, CDR2 SQIVND (reference sequence). V was pared by 5 bases and J by 0 bases, with 8 bases between. This CDR3 is built from 14 residues. CDR3 nucleotide sequence: TGTGCCAGTAGTCGACAATATAGCAATCAGCCCCAGCATTTT. Its translation is CASSRQYSNQPQHF.

V and J are TRBV21-1 and TRBJ1-4. TRBV21-1 is noted as a pseudogene. The CDR3 loop spans 16 amino acids. In DNA form, the CDR3 reads TGTGCCAGCAGCCGCGGGGGGGATACAACTAATGAAAAACTGTTTTTT. Its protein is CASSRGGDTTNEKLFF.

V and J are TRBV7-7 and TRBJ1-4, with a possible D match to TRBD1 (6 bases). Germline V CDR1 and CDR2: SSHAT, FNYEAQ (reference sequence). V was shortened by 2 bases and J by 6 bases, with 7 bases between the two germline ends. This CDR3 has 13 amino acids. The CDR3 DNA reads TGTGCCAGCAGCTTAAGACAGGATGAAAAACTGTTTTTT. Translation gives CASSLRQDEKLFF.

This chain links TRBV4-2 with TRBJ1-6, with D hard to call. V was pared by 0 bases and J by 7 bases, with 10 bases between. CDR3 size: 15 residues. The germline CDR1 and CDR2 sequences are LGHNA and YNFKEQ. CDR3 sequence (DNA): TGTGCCAGCAGCCAAGAGGGCAGCTCAAATTCACCCCTCCACTTT. Its translation is CASSQEGSSNSPLHF.

V and J are TRBV2 and TRBJ2-7; possibly TRBD1 or TRBD2 for D (5 bases each). Germline CDR1 is SNHLY and CDR2 is FYNNEI. The V gene lost 4 bases and the J gene lost 2 bases, with 15 bases spanning the gap. This CDR3 is built from 15 residues. CDR3 nucleotide sequence: TGTGCCAGCAGTGTCAGTCGGGGCGTTGCCTACGAGCAGTACTTC. Protein: CASSVSRGVAYEQYF.

This clone is a singleton in its sample. V usage is TRBV2 and J usage is TRBJ1-4; D is undetermined. Trimming left V 4 bases short and J 1 base short, with 7 bases between. The germline V gene has CDR1 SNHLY and CDR2 FYNNEI. The CDR3 is made up of 14 amino acids. CDR3 amino acids: CASSGTVTNEKLFF. The CDR3 nucleotides read TGTGCCAGCAGTGGGACGGTAACTAATGAAAAACTGTTTTTT.

V usage is TRBV4-2 and J usage is TRBJ1-3; D is undetermined. V gave up 0 bases and J gave up 1 base, with 10 bases separating them. The CDR3 loop spans 16 amino acids. Per germline, CDR1 LGHNA and CDR2 YNFKEQ. In nucleotides, the CDR3 is TGTGCCAGCAGCCAAGAGTGGACTTCTTCTGGAAACACCATATATTTT. It yields the protein CASSQEWTSSGNTIYF.

A note on this clone: Germline and junction disagree at one end, which may indicate a read error. The V gene is TRBV28, the J gene TRBJ1-1; D is perhaps TRBD1 (5 bases). The CDR3 loop spans 12 amino acids. Per the germline V gene, CDR1 is MDHEN and CDR2 is SYDVKM. CDR3 sequence: CASSFPGRPPEF. In DNA form, the CDR3 reads TGTGCCAGCAGTTTTCCAGGGCGACCCCCCGAATTT.

The V call is TRBV2, the J call TRBJ1-6, with D possibly matching TRBD1 (5 bases). Germline V gene lookup returns CDR1 SNHLY and CDR2 FYNNEI. Trimming left V 6 bases short and J 8 bases short, with 14 bases between. This CDR3 spans 14 amino acids. The CDR3 DNA reads TGTGCCAGCAGGCCTGGGGCTGCGTATTCACCCCTCCACTTT. It is translated as CASRPGAAYSPLHF.

This clone has just one count. The chain couples TRBV2 to TRBJ2-3, with D uncertain. Germline CDR1 and CDR2: SNHLY and FYNNEI. This CDR3 has 15 residues. V dropped 6 bases and J dropped 0 bases, with 13 bases sitting between them. CDR3 amino acids: CASSRLPTSTDTQYF. DNA of the CDR3: TGTGCCAGCAGCCGACTGCCTACTAGCACAGATACGCAGTATTTT.

This clone appeared a single time. The V call is TRBV30, the J call TRBJ2-5, with D perhaps assigned TRBD1 or TRBD2 (6 bases each). CDR1 is GTSNPN and CDR2 is SVGIG in the germline V gene (reference sequence). This CDR3 contains 11 residues. The CDR3 is CVTEGGGTQYF. The CDR3 DNA sequence: TGTGTGACCGAGGGGGGCGGGACCCAGTACTTC.

V is TRBV14 and J is TRBJ2-7, with D tentatively TRBD1 or TRBD2 (5 bases each). The CDR3 is 16 amino acids. The germline V gene has CDR1 SGHDN and CDR2 FVKESK. The V and J ends lost 7 bases and 6 bases respectively, with 25 bases between them. CDR3 nucleotides: TGTGCCAGCACCCCTTCGCAGGGCCGGGGCCTCCTCGAGCAGTACTTC. It codes for CASTPSQGRGLLEQYF.

Remarks on this clone: This sample includes further DNA sequences coding for the same CDR3. The chain combines TRBV6-2 or TRBV6-3 with TRBJ2-7; D might be TRBD2 (6 bases). Deletions cut 1 base from V and 7 bases from J, with 8 bases between. Germline CDR1 and CDR2: MNHEY and SVGEGT. This CDR3 has 12 amino acids. CDR3 amino acids: CASSYLGGEQYF. The CDR3 DNA reads as TGTGCCAGCAGTTACTTGGGGGGTGAGCAGTACTTC.

This chain joins TRBV6-2 or TRBV6-3 and TRBJ1-1, with D possibly being TRBD1 (5 bases). Germline assignment: CDR1 MNHEY and CDR2 SVGEGT. Trimming took 5 bases from V and 12 from J, leaving 19 bases between them. The CDR3 extends over 13 amino acids. The CDR3 here is CASSDPGPLGSFF. The CDR3 nucleotides read TGTGCCAGCAGTGACCCGGGACCTTTAGGTTCTTTCTTT.

The chain has TRBV9 and TRBJ1-3; D gene ambiguous. V lost 0 bases to trimming and J lost 8 bases, with 9 bases between them. The CDR3 is made up of 13 amino acids. Germline values: CDR1 SGDLS, CDR2 YYNGEE. The CDR3 DNA sequence: TGTGCCAGCAGCGTAGATATATCAGACACCATATATTTT. This translates into CASSVDISDTIYF.

The J gene is TRBJ2-1, the V gene TRBV6-1; 13 bases align to TRBD2. The CDR3 is 20 amino acids. The germline gives CDR1 MNHNS, CDR2 SASEGT. The V gene end was trimmed by 4 bases and the J gene end by 1 base; junction bases not matched to a gene: 13. CDR3 amino acids: CASSGTPGLAGIGSYNEQFF. Written as DNA, the CDR3 is TGTGCCAGCAGTGGTACTCCGGGACTAGCGGGGATTGGGTCCTACAATGAGCAGTTCTTC.

The CDR3 protein is CASKRAILDTEAFF. The CDR3 region has the DNA TGTGCCAGTAAGAGGGCGATTTTGGACACTGAAGCTTTCTTT. The chain couples TRBV19 to TRBJ1-1, with D unresolved. The length of the CDR3 is 14 residues. V was pared by 7 bases and J by 3 bases, with 15 bases between. The germline CDR1 and CDR2 sequences are LNHDA and SQIVND (reference sequence).